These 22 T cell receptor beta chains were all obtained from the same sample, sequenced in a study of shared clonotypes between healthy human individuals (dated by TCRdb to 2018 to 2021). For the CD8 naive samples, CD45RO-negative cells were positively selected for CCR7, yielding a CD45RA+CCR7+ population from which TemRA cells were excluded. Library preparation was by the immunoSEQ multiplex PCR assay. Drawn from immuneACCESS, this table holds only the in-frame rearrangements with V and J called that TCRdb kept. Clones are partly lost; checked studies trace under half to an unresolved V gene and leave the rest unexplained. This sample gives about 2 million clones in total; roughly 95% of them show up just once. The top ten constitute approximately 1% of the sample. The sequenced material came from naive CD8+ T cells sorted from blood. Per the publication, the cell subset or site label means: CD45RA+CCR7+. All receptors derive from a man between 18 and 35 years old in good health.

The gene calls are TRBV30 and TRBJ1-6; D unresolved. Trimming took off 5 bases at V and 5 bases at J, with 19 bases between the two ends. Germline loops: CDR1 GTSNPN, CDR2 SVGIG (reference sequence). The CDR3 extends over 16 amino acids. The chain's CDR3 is CAWEGRAAEHNSPLHF. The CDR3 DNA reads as TGTGCCTGGGAAGGGAGGGCGGCAGAGCATAATTCACCCCTCCACTTT. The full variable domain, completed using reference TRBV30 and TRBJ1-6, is SQTIHQWPATLVQPVGSPLSLECTVEGTSNPNLYWYRQAAGRGLQLLFYSVGIGQISSEVPQNLSASRPQDRQFILSSKKLLLSDSGFYLCAWEGRAAEHNSPLHFGNGTRLTVT.

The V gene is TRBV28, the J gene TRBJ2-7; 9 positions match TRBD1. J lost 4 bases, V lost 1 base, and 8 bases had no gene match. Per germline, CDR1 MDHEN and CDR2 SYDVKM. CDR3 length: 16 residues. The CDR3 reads CASSLSRQGDFYEQYF. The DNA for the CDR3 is TGTGCCAGCAGTTTATCTCGACAGGGGGATTTTTACGAGCAGTACTTC.

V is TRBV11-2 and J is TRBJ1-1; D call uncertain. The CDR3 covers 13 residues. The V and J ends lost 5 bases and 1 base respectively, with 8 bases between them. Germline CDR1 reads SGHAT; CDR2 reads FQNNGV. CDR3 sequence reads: CASSRGSNTEAFF. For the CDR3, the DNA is TGTGCCAGCAGCCGGGGTTCGAACACTGAAGCTTTCTTT.

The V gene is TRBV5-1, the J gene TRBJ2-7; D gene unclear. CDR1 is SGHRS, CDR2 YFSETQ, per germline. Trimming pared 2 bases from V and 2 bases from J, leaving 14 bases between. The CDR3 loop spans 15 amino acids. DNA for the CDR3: TGCGCCAGCAGCTTAGTGCTGGGTCTGGCCTACGAGCAGTACTTC. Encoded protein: CASSLVLGLAYEQYF.

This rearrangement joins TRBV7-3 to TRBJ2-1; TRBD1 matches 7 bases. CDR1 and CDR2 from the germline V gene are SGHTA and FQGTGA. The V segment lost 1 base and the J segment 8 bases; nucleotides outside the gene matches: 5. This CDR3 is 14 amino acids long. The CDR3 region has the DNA TGTGCCAGCAGCTTAATGACAGGGTGGGATGAGCAGTTCTTC. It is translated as CASSLMTGWDEQFF.

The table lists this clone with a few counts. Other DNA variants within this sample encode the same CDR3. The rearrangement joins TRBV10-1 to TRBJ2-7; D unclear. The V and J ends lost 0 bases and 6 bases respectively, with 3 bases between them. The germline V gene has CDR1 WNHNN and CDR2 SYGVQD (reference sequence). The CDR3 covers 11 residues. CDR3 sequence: CASSESGEQYF. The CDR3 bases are TGCGCCAGCAGTGAGTCGGGCGAGCAGTACTTC.

CDR3 nucleotide sequence: TGTGCCAGCAGTGCTCAGGGGGCCCACTATAATTCACCCCTCCACTTT. This sequence encodes CASSAQGAHYNSPLHF. The chain is built from TRBV27 and TRBJ1-6; TRBD1 matches at 8 bases. Germline CDR1 reads MNHEY; CDR2 reads SMNVEV (reference sequence). CDR3 length: 16 amino acids. V was clipped by 5 bases and J by 3 bases; unmatched bases: 6.

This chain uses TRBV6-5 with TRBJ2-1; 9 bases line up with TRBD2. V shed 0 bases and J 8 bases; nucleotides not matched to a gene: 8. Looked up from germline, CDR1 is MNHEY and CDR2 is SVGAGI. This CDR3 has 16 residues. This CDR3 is CASSYSRRGGADEQFF. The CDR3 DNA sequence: TGTGCCAGCAGTTACTCCCGACGCGGGGGGGCTGATGAGCAGTTCTTC.

CDR3 nucleotides: TGTGCCAGCAGCCAGCGGACAGGGGGCCCCTACGAGCAGTACTTC. As protein: CASSQRTGGPYEQYF. The chain carries TRBV5-4 and TRBJ2-7; 11 positions agree with TRBD1. V dropped 4 bases and J dropped 2; count of bases not matched to a gene: 5. Germline assignment: CDR1 SGHNT and CDR2 YYREEE (reference sequence). This CDR3 region has 15 residues.

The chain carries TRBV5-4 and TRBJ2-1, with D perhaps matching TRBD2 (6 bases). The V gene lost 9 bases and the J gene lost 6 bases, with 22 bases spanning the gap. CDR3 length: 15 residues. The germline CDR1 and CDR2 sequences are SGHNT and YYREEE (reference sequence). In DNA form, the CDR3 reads TGTGCCACCATATCCGGAGGGACTGGGATCAATGAGCAGTTCTTC. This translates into CATISGGTGINEQFF.

This chain's CDR3 is CSVEDLEREGLKTQYF. CDR3 nucleotide sequence: TGCAGCGTTGAAGATCTTGAGCGGGAGGGCCTAAAGACCCAGTACTTC. This chain uses TRBV29-1 with TRBJ2-5; 10 bases match TRBD2. CDR1 and CDR2 (germline): SQVTM, ANQGSEA. This CDR3 region has 16 residues. V was clipped by 0 bases and J by 6 bases; unmatched bases: 10.

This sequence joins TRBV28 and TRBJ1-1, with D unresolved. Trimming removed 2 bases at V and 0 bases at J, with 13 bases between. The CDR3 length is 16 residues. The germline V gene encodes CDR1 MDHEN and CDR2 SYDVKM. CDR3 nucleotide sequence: TGTGCCAGCAGTTTACCTAAGCGAGACATGAACACTGAAGCTTTCTTT. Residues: CASSLPKRDMNTEAFF.

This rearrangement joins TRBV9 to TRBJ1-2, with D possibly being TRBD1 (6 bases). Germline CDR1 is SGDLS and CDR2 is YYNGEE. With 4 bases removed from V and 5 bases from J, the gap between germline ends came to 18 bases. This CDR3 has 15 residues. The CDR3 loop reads CASSPEGVSYYGYTF. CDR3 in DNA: TGTGCCAGCAGCCCAGAGGGGGTTTCCTATTATGGCTACACCTTC. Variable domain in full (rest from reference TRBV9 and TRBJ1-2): DSGVTQTPKHLITATGQRVTLRCSPRSGDLSVYWYQQSLDQGLQFLIQYYNGEERAKGNILERFSAQQFPDLHSELNLSSLELGDSALYFCASSPEGVSYYGYTFGSGTRLTVV.

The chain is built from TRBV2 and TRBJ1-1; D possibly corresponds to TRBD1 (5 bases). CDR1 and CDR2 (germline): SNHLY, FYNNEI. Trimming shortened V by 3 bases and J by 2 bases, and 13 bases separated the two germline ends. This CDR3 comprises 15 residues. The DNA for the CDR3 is TGTGCCAGCAGTGATAGGGGCGAGGGCAACACTGAAGCTTTCTTT. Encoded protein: CASSDRGEGNTEAFF. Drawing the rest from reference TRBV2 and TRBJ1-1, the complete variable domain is EPEVTQTPSHQVTQMGQEVILRCVPISNHLYFYWYRQILGQKVEFLVSFYNNEISEKSEIFDDQFSVERPDGSNFTLKIRSTKLEDSAMYFCASSDRGEGNTEAFFGQGTRLTVV.

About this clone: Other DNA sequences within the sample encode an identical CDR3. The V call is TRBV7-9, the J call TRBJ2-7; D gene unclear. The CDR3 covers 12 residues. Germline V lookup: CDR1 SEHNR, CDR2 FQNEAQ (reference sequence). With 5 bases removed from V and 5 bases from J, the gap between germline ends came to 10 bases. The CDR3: CASSPDRDEQYF. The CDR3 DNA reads TGTGCCAGCAGCCCCGATAGGGACGAGCAGTACTTC.

For the CDR3, the DNA is TGTGCCAGCAGCGGACTTAGCGCGGATTACGAGCAGTACTTC. This gives the protein CASSGLSADYEQYF. V is TRBV9 and J is TRBJ2-7; D is perhaps TRBD2 (5 bases). Looked up from germline, CDR1 is SGDLS and CDR2 is YYNGEE. The CDR3 length is 14 residues. Trimming removed 3 bases at V and 4 bases at J, with 14 bases between. Full variable domain (missing parts from reference TRBV9 and TRBJ2-7): DSGVTQTPKHLITATGQRVTLRCSPRSGDLSVYWYQQSLDQGLQFLIQYYNGEERAKGNILERFSAQQFPDLHSELNLSSLELGDSALYFCASSGLSADYEQYFGPGTRLTVT.

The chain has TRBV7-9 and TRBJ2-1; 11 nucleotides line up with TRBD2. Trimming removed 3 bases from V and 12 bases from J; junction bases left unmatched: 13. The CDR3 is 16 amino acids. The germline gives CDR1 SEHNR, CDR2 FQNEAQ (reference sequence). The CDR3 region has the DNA TGTGCCAGCAGCTTCCCGACTAGCGGGGAAGTTCGTGGGCAGTTCTTC. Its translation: CASSFPTSGEVRGQFF. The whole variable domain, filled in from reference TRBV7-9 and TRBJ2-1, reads DTGVSQNPRHKITKRGQNVTFRCDPISEHNRLYWYRQTLGQGPEFLTYFQNEAQLEKSRLLSDRFSAERPKGSFSTLEIQRTEQGDSAMYLCASSFPTSGEVRGQFFGPGTRLTVL.

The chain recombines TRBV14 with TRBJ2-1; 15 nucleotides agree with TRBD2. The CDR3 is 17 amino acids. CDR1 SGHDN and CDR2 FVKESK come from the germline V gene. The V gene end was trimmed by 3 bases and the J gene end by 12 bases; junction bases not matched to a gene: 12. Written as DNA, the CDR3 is TGTGCCAGCAGCCACGGACTAGCGGGAGGGCCCGCTGTTGTGCAGTTCTTC. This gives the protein CASSHGLAGGPAVVQFF.

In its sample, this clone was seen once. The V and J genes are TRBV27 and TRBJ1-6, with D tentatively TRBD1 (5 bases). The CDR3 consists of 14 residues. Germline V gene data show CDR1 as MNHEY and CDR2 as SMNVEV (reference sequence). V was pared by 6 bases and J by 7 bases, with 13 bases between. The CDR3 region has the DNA TGTGCCAGCAGGTCAGGGTTGCGGAATTCACCCCTCCACTTT. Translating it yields CASRSGLRNSPLHF.

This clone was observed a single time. The DNA of the CDR3 is TGTGCCAGTAGTACCCGGGACAGGGGGCCCTATGAGCAGTTCTTC. Residues: CASSTRDRGPYEQFF. This chain connects TRBV19 to TRBJ2-1; 12 positions match TRBD1. The CDR3 is 15 amino acids. CDR1 is LNHDA and CDR2 is SQIVND in the germline V gene (reference sequence). V was pared by 4 bases and J by 8 bases, with 6 bases of the junction left unmatched.

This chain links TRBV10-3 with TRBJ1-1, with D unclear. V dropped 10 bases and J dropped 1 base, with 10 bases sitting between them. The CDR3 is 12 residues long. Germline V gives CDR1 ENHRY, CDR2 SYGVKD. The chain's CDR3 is CATKKGNTEAFF. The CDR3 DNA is TGTGCCACCAAGAAAGGGAACACTGAAGCTTTCTTT.

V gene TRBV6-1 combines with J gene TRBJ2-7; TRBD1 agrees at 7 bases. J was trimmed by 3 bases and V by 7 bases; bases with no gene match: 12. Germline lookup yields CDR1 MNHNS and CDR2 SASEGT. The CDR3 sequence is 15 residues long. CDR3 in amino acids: CASNPGQVMSYEQYF. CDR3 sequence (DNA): TGTGCCAGCAACCCTGGACAGGTGATGAGCTACGAGCAGTACTTC.